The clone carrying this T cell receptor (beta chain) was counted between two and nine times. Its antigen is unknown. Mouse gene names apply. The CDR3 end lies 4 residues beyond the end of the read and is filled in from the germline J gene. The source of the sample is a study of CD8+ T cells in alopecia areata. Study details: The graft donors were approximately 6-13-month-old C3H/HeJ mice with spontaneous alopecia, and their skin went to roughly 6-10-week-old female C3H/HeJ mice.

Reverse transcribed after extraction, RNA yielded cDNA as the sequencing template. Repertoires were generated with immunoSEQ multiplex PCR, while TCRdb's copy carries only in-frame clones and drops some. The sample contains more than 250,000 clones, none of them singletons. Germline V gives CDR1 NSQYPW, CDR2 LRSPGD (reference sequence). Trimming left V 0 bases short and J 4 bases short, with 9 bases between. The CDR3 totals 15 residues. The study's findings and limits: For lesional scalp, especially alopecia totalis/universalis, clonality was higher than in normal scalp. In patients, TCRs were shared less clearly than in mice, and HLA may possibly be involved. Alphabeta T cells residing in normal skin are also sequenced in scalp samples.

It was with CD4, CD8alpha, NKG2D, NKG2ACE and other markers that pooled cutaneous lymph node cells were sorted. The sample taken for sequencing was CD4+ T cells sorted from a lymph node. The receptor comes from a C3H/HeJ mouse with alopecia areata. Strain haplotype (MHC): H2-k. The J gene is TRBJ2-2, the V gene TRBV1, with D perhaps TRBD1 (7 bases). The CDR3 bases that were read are TGCACCTGCAGTGCAGAAGGGGGCGCCACCGGG. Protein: CTCSAEGGATG. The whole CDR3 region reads CTCSAEGGATGQLYF.